This TCR beta chain was identified during a study of blood T cells in healthy people across ages (dated by TCRdb to between 2015 and 2016). General notes on the study: In model experiments, template switching captured roughly one uniquely barcoded TCR beta cDNA molecule for every two T cells. Using the same blood draw, the study looked at two additional independent replicas of 1 million unique cDNA reads for two donors, one aged 18 to 30 and the other aged 80 or older. The donors were divided into four age groups: young (average approximately 17 years), middle-aged (about 40), aged (roughly 66) and long-lived (about 84). The study measured age-related changes in TCR beta repertoire diversity using deep sequencing normalized with unique cDNA molecular identifiers.

V and J are trimmed by 6 bases and 8 bases, and the gene matches miss 14 bases of the junction. Via the germline V gene (reference sequence), CDR1 is LGHDT and CDR2 YNNKEL. The CDR3, cysteine through phenylalanine, is 16 amino acids long. Only CDR3 DNA is held: 48 bases, read in frame from base 1. Libraries were built with 5' RACE. For sequencing, an Illumina HiSeq 2500 was employed. A second PCR of about 7 to 12 cycles was run with a J-beta primer mix and a sample-barcoded 5' primer. A unique molecular identifier was introduced onto each TCR beta cDNA molecule by a template-switch 5' adaptor carrying 12 random nucleotides. Each sample yielded at least 3 million CDR3-containing paired-end reads. All of the RNA was converted into first-strand cDNA using the Mint cDNA synthesis kit, with a TRBC-specific oligonucleotide serving as the primer. All cDNA was treated with uracil-DNA glycosylase and then went through a first 18-cycle PCR with the universal primers M1SS and BC2_uni_R. In the authors' own workflow: For normalization, 1 million high-quality reads were randomly selected from each sample, with every read carrying a distinct molecular identifier. Reads sharing molecular identifiers were discarded rather than binned into consensus sequences. MiTCR, with a Q25 quality threshold and the strictest error-elimination algorithm, was used for CDR3 identification, clonotype clustering and error correction. A nonparametric unseen species model using Euler transformation provided a lower-bound estimate of total TCR beta diversity. TCRdb reworked the public reads: Q25 trimming with fastp, MiXCR clone assembly, productive beta chains retained. Rows with one shared CDR3 protein collapse into an entry with the most common genes and DNA. These V and J calls are TCRdb output, not the study's own analysis. This sample is represented by some 760,000 distinct CDR3 sequences; 20% to 30% of them were singletons. More than 8.5% of the sample is in the top ten clones.

In regard to this clonotype: This clone's antigen is unknown. No much larger clonotype is one base removed from it; base qualities were not supplied.

The donors were about 40 Caucasian individuals from Russia, aged roughly 6 to 90 years, who were systemically healthy. Each donor gave ten milliliters of peripheral blood, collected into EDTA-treated Vacutainer tubes. Ficoll-Paque density-gradient centrifugation was used to isolate PBMCs, with at least 6.5 million per sample. Trizol reagent was used to extract total RNA from the PBMCs, yielding at least 6 micrograms per sample. For every donor, flow cytometry on a PBMC aliquot measured the percentage of naive CD45RAhigh/CD27high T cells. General study outcomes and caveats: Total diversity estimates from one million sequenced T cells were considered lower bounds and underestimates. Observed TCR beta diversity per million T cells fell roughly linearly with age, and a significant reduction was already apparent by age roughly 40. Since profiling was done on bulk unsorted PBMCs, naive and antigen-experienced compartments could not be conclusively compared. Compared with the aged group, more naive CD4+ T cells, fewer expanded clones and increased TCR diversity were shown by the long-lived group, suggesting age selection. The percentage of naive T cells measured by flow cytometry correlated strongly with observed TCR beta diversity. The CMV infection status of donors was not known, potentially confounding age-related changes in expanded clonotypes.

Separately, the same data were catalogued under a study of T cells of mothers and their children. The second study's authors report: Donors were nine systemically healthy Caucasian individuals: three mothers and their six children. cDNA synthesis consumed the entire amount of extracted RNA, loaded at about 1.5 ug RNA in each 15 ul reaction. In the second PCR, the M1S primer added sample barcodes and 2-4 random nucleotides. Over 10 million TCR beta CDR3 reads came from each mother, compared with some 3 million reads from each child. In both related and unrelated pairs, thymic selection shapes the output of TCR recombination in a similar way, with inherited differences having only a minor effect. Normalized repertoire overlap in related mother-child pairs was always slightly higher than in unrelated mother-child pairs, but the difference was never significant. With a sensitivity of 90 to 100 clones per million clonotypes, no persistent microchimeric T cell clones were detected. In the study, deep NGS was used to compare the TCR beta repertoires of mothers and children, and features distinguishing related mother-child pairs from unrelated individuals were sought. The mean age was roughly 40 +/- 4 years for the mothers and around 11 +/- 4 years for the children. After adapter ligation was performed with NEBNext reagents, the libraries were sequenced on an Illumina HiSeq 2000 with 100+100 nt paired-end reads. Mother and child libraries were prepared a month apart and sequenced in separate runs to prevent cross-contamination. For each donor, between about 500,000 and 2,200,000 distinct TCR beta clonotypes were identified. Naive TCR beta clonotypes were estimated from low-frequency clonotypes matched to each donor's FACS-determined naive share, without sorting.

This sequence uses TRBV3-1 and TRBJ2-4, with 9 bases in between that match TRBD1. This receptor was obtained from a boy under 18 in good health. The sequencing sample was made of blood. The encoded CDR3 is CASSLERGQGLDIQYF. The DNA sequence is given as TGTGCCAGCAGTCTTGAGCGAGGACAGGGGTTGGACATTCAGTACTTC.